This entry describes one T cell receptor (beta chain). Generated by immunoSEQ multiplex PCR, the TCRdb table keeps only in-frame clones and is missing some. Found here are more than 50,000 clones, about 90% of them singletons; the top ten hold 1.5% to 2%. This record comes from a study of OX40 agonist ivuxolimab in advanced cancers. For the study at large: It was ivuxolimab, an agonistic anti-OX40 (CD134) antibody, that patients were treated with. The dose-escalation cohort was approximately 81% male, with a mean age of 60 years, ranging roughly 20 to 80.

Germline V gene sequence: CDR1 ENHRY, CDR2 SYGVKD. The trim removed 4 bases at V and 2 bases at J, leaving 2 bases unmatched. The CDR3 sequence is 15 residues long. Specimen: CD4+ or CD8+ T cells sorted from blood, collected in a trial of the OX40 agonist ivuxolimab. The sequence was obtained from an adult with an advanced solid tumor such as melanoma, head and neck, liver or kidney cancer. J is TRBJ2-6 and V is TRBV10-3, with 7 bases fitting TRBD2. CDR3 sequence reads: CAISVGGAGANVLTF. CDR3 nucleotide sequence: TGTGCCATCAGTGTGGGGGGGGCTGGGGCCAACGTCCTGACTTTC.